Listed here are 12 T cell receptor beta chains from one sample, sequenced in a study of blood T cell repertoires in COVID-19. The method was immunoSEQ multiplex PCR; TCRdb's version includes in-frame clones alone and lacks a portion of them. The sample yields approximately 170,000 clones, around 79% seen once. Material: peripheral blood. The receptors originated from a woman aged 45-65 years with acute or convalescent COVID-19.

This rearrangement joins TRBV10-1 to TRBJ2-7; D perhaps matches TRBD1 (6 bases). In germline, CDR1 is WNHNN, CDR2 SYGVQD (reference sequence). The CDR3 is made up of 15 amino acids. V lost 2 bases and J lost 5, with 16 bases in between. The CDR3 loop reads CASSETANPGDEQYF. CDR3 coding DNA: TGCGCCAGCAGTGAGACCGCGAATCCAGGGGACGAGCAGTACTTC.

The chain combines TRBV6-4 with TRBJ2-1; perhaps TRBD2 as D (6 bases). CDR1 is MRHNA and CDR2 is SNTAGT in the germline V gene. V was cut by 4 bases and J by 3 bases, with 7 bases left in between. The CDR3 has 13 residues. The CDR3 coding sequence is TGTGCCAGCAGTGTGGAGGGCTACAATGAGCAGTTCTTC. It codes for CASSVEGYNEQFF.

This clone was observed a handful of times. J is TRBJ1-6 and V is TRBV27, with D possibly TRBD1 on 5 matching bases. The CDR3 sequence is 15 residues long. The V gene lost 7 bases and the J gene lost 1 base, with 11 bases spanning the gap. Looked up from germline, CDR1 is MNHEY and CDR2 is SMNVEV (reference sequence). In DNA form, the CDR3 reads TGTGCCAGCAAAGCTCAGGGATCCTATAATTCACCCCTCCACTTT. Translated: CASKAQGSYNSPLHF.

This chain connects TRBV9 to TRBJ2-1; TRBD2 matches 7 bases. J was trimmed by 0 bases and V by 4 bases; bases with no gene match: 7. The germline V gene encodes CDR1 SGDLS and CDR2 YYNGEE. CDR3 length equals 16 residues. Here the CDR3 reads CASSPGGGSSYNEQFF. CDR3 sequence (DNA): TGTGCCAGCAGCCCCGGTGGCGGGAGCTCCTACAATGAGCAGTTCTTC.

The chain couples TRBV6-4 to TRBJ1-4, with D unresolved. Germline CDR1 reads MRHNA; CDR2 reads SNTAGT. Trimming left V 8 bases short and J 5 bases short, with 18 bases between. The CDR3 loop spans 15 amino acids. The chain's CDR3 is CASLTVSRTNEKLFF. The CDR3 region has the DNA TGTGCCAGCCTTACAGTCTCGAGAACGAATGAAAAACTGTTTTTT.

This chain joins TRBV29-1 and TRBJ2-5, with a possible D match to TRBD2 (5 bases). This CDR3 region has 13 residues. V lost 6 bases, J lost 4 bases, and 15 bases lay in between. Per the germline V gene, CDR1 is SQVTM and CDR2 is ANQGSEA. This CDR3 reads CSVQRLAGETQYF. DNA of the CDR3: TGCAGCGTCCAAAGGCTGGCGGGAGAGACCCAGTACTTC. The full variable domain, rest sourced from reference TRBV29-1 and TRBJ2-5, is SAVISQKPSRDICQRGTSLTIQCQVDSQVTMMFWYRQQPGQSLTLIATANQGSEATYESGFVIDKFPISRPNLTFSTLTVSNMSPEDSSIYLCSVQRLAGETQYFGPGTRLLVL.

The chain carries TRBV30 and TRBJ2-2; D is uncertain. The CDR3 has 12 residues. Trimming stripped 4 bases from V and 0 bases from J, with 3 bases between. The germline V gene has CDR1 GTSNPN and CDR2 SVGIG (reference sequence). The CDR3 DNA is TGTGCCTGGACGTCGAACACCGGGGAGCTGTTTTTT. Translating it yields CAWTSNTGELFF.

The chain recombines TRBV10-2 with TRBJ1-2; D gene uncertain. Germline V gene sequence: CDR1 WSHSY, CDR2 SAAADI. The CDR3 is 13 amino acids. Trimming stripped 6 bases from V and 3 bases from J, with 11 bases between. CDR3 in amino acids: CASSGQVDYGYTF. The CDR3 DNA follows: TGCGCCAGCAGCGGCCAGGTAGACTATGGCTACACCTTC.

The V and J genes are TRBV18 and TRBJ2-1; TRBD2 agrees at 8 bases. V shed 3 bases and J 4 bases; nucleotides not matched to a gene: 11. The CDR3 contains 17 residues. The germline V gene has CDR1 KGHSH and CDR2 LQKENI. CDR3: CASSPQALAGAYNEQFF. DNA of the CDR3: TGTGCCAGCTCACCTCAAGCCCTAGCGGGCGCGTACAATGAGCAGTTCTTC.

This clone has only a few counts. The chain carries TRBV3-1 (or the pseudogene TRBV3-2) and TRBJ1-1; a possible D gene is TRBD1 (6 bases). This CDR3 is 15 amino acids long. CDR1 and CDR2 from the germline V gene are LGHDT and YNNKEL (reference sequence). V lost 3 bases and J lost 9, with 20 bases in between. For the CDR3, the DNA is TGTGCCAGCAGCCACGTCGGAGGAGGGGGGGGCAAAGCTTTCTTT. Translating it yields CASSHVGGGGGKAFF.

CDR3 in amino acids: CAWSWGGAGNTIYF. CDR3 sequence (DNA): TGTGCCTGGAGCTGGGGCGGTGCTGGAAACACCATATATTTT. The chain joins TRBV30 to TRBJ1-3; possibly TRBD1 for D (5 bases). The V end was cut by 3 bases, the J end by 2 bases, with 11 bases between. CDR1 and CDR2 from the germline V gene are GTSNPN and SVGIG (reference sequence). The CDR3 runs 14 residues.

This chain's CDR3 is CASSQTLGERNSPLHF. The CDR3 coding sequence is TGTGCCAGCAGCCAGACCCTGGGAGAGAGAAATTCACCCCTCCACTTT. This chain uses TRBV4-2 with TRBJ1-6; D not certain. The CDR3 extends over 16 amino acids. V lost 3 bases and J 7 bases, leaving 16 bases between the germline ends. Germline V CDR1 and CDR2: LGHNA, YNFKEQ.